This T cell receptor beta chain emerged from a study of T cell changes during pregnancy in multiple sclerosis. V was trimmed by 1 base and J by 2 bases, leaving 6 bases between them. Germline values: CDR1 MNHNS, CDR2 SASEGT. The CDR3 spans 13 residues. Some clones are missing from TCRdb's copy, which holds only in-frame ones; the method was immunoSEQ multiplex PCR. The sample contains under 65,000 clones, less than 95% of which appear only once. This specimen was CD8+ T cells from peripheral blood mononuclear cells, taken after pregnancy. This clonotype was obtained from a female donor with multiple sclerosis, enrolled in a pregnancy study. This chain joins TRBV6-1 and TRBJ2-7; a possible D gene is TRBD2 (5 bases). The CDR3 is CASSEGGTYEQYF. CDR3 DNA: TGTGCCAGCAGTGAAGGAGGGACCTACGAGCAGTACTTC.